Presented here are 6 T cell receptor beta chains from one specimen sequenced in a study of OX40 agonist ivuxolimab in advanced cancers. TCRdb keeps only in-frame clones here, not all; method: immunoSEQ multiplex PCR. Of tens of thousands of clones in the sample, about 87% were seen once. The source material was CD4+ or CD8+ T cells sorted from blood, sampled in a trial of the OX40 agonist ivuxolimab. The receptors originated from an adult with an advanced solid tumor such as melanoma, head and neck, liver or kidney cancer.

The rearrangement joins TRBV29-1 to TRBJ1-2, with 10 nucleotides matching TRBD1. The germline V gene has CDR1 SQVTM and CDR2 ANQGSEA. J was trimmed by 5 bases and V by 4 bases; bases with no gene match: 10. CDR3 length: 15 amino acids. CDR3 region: CSVGKGGQGNYGYTF. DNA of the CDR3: TGCAGCGTTGGAAAGGGGGGACAGGGGAATTATGGCTACACCTTC.

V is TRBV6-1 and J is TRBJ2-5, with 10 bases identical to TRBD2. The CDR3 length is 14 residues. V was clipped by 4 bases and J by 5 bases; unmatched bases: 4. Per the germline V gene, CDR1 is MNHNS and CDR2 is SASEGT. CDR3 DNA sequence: TGTGCCAGCAGTGGGACTAGCGGAGGCGAGACCCAGTACTTC. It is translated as CASSGTSGGETQYF.

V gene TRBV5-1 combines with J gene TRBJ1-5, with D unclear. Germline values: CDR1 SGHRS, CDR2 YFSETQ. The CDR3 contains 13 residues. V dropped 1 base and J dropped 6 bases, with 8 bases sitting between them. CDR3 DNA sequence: TGCGCCAGCAGCTTGTTTAGAGGTCAGCCCCAGCATTTT. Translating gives CASSLFRGQPQHF.

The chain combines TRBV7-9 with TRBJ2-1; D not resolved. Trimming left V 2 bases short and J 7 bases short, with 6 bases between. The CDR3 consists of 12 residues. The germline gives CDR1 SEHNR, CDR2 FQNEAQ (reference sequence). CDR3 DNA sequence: TGTGCCAGCAGCTTAAACCCGAATGAGCAGTTCTTC. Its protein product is CASSLNPNEQFF.

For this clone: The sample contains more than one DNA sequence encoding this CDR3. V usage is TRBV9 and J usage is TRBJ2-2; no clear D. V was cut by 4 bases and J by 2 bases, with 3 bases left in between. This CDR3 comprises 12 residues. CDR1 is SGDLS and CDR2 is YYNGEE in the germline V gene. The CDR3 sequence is CASSPNTGELFF. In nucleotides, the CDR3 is TGTGCCAGCAGCCCTAACACCGGGGAGCTGTTTTTT. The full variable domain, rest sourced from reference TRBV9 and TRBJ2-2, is DSGVTQTPKHLITATGQRVTLRCSPRSGDLSVYWYQQSLDQGLQFLIQYYNGEERAKGNILERFSAQQFPDLHSELNLSSLELGDSALYFCASSPNTGELFFGEGSRLTVL.

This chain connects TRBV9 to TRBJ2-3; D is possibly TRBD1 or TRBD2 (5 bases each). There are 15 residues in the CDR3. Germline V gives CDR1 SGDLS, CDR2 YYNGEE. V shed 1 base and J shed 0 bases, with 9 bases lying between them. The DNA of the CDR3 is TGTGCCAGCAGCGTACCGGGGCCTAGCACAGATACGCAGTATTTT. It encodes CASSVPGPSTDTQYF.